This T cell receptor beta chain was captured in a study of OX40 agonist ivuxolimab in advanced cancers. CDR3 size: 14 residues. In germline, CDR1 is MRHNA, CDR2 SNTAGT. The V segment lost 6 bases and the J segment 6 bases; nucleotides outside the gene matches: 4. Profiling relied on immunoSEQ multiplex PCR, and the TCRdb table lists in-frame clones only, not all of them. The table shows about 79,000 clones, with roughly 88% occurring only once. This clone was seen more than once but under ten times. The source of this sequence is an adult with an advanced solid tumor such as melanoma, head and neck, liver or kidney cancer. Sequenced here: CD4+ or CD8+ T cells sorted from blood, sampled in a trial of the OX40 agonist ivuxolimab. This chain connects TRBV6-4 to TRBJ2-3, with 12 bases matching TRBD1. The CDR3: CASSGTGGADTQYF. As DNA, the CDR3 is TGTGCCAGCAGCGGGACAGGGGGCGCGGATACGCAGTATTTT.